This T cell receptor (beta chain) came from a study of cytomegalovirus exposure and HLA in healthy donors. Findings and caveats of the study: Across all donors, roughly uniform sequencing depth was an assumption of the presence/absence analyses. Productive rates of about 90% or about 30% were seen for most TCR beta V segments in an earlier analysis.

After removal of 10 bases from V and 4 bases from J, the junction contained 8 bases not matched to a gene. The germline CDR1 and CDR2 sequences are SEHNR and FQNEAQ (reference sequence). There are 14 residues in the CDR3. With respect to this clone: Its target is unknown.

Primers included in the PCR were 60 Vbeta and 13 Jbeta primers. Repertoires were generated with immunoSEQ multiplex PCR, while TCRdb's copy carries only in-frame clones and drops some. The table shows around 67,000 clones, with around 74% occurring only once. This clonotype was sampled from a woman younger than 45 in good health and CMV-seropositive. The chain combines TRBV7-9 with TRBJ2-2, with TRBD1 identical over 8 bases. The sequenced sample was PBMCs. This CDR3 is CATEGQGSTGELFF. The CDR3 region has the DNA TGTGCCACCGAAGGACAGGGTTCCACCGGGGAGCTGTTTTTT.